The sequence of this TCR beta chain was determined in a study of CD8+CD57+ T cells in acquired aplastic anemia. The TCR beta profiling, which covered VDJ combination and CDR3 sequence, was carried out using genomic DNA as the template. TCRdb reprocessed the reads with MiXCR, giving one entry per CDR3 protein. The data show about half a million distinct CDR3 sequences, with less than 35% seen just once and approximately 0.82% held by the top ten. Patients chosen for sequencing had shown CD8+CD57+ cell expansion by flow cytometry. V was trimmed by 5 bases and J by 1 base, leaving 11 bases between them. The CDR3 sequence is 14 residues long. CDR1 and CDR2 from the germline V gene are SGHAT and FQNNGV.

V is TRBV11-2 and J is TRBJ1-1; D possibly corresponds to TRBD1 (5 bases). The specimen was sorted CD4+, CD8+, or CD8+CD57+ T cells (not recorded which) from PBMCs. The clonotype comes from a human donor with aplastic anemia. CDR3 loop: CASSTTTANTEAFF. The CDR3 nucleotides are TGTGCCAGCAGCACAACGACAGCGAACACTGAAGCTTTCTTT.